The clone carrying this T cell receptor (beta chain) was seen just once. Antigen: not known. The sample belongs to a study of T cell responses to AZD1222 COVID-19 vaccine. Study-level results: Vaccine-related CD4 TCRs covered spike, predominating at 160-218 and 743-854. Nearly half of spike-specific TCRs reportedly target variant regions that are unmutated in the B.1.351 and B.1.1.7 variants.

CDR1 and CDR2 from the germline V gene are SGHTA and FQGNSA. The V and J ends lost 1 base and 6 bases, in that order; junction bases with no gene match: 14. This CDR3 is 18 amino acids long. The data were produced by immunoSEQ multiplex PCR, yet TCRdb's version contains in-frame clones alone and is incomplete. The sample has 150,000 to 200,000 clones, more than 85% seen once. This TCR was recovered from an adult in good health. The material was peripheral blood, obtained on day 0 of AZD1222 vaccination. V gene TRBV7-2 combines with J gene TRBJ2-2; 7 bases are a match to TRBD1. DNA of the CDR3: TGTGCCAGCAGCTTAGGGCGGGCGAGGGGGCCCTTCGCCGGGGAGCTGTTTTTT. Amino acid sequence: CASSLGRARGPFAGELFF.